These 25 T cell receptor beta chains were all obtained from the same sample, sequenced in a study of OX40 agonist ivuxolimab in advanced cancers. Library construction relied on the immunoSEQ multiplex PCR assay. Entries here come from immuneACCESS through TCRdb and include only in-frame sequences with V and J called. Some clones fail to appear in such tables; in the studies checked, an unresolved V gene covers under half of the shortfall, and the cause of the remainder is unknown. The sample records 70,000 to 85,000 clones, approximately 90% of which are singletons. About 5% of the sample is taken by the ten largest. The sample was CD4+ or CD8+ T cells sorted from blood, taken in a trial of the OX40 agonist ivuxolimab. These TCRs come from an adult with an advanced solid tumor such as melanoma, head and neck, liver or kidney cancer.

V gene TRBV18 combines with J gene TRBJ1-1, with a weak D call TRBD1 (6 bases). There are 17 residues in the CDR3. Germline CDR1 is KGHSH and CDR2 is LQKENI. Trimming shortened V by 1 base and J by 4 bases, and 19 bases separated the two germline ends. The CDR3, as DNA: TGTGCCAGCTCACCACGCCAGGGGAATTTCGGCGGCACTGAAGCTTTCTTT. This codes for CASSPRQGNFGGTEAFF. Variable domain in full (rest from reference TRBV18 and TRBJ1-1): NAGVMQNPRHLVRRRGQEARLRCSPMKGHSHVYWYRQLPEEGLKFMVYLQKENIIDESGMPKERFSAEFPKEGPSILRIQQVVRGDSAAYFCASSPRQGNFGGTEAFFGQGTRLTVV.

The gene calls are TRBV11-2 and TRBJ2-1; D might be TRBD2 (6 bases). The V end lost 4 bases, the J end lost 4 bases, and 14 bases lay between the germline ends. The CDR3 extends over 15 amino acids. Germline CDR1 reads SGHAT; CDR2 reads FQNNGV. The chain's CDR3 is CASSSGFAGYNEQFF. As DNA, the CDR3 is TGTGCCAGCAGCTCTGGATTTGCGGGGTACAATGAGCAGTTCTTC.

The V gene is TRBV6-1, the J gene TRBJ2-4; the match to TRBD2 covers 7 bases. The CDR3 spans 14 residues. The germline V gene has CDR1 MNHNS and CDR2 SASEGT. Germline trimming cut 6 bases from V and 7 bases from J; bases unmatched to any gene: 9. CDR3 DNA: TGTGCCAGCAGGGAACCGGGGGGTTGGAACATTCAGTACTTC. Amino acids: CASREPGGWNIQYF.

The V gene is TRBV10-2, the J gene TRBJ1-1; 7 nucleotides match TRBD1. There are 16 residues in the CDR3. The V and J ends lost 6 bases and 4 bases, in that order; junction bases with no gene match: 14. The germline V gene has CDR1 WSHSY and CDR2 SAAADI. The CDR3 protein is CASRRGQHRQGTEAFF. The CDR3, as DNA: TGCGCCAGCAGAAGGGGACAACACAGACAGGGCACTGAAGCTTTCTTT.

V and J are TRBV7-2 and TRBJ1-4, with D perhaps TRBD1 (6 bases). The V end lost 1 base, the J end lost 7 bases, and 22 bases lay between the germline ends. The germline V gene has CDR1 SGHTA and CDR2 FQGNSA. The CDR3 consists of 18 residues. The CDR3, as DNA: TGTGCCAGCAGCTTAGGGGGGGCGACAGGCAGGAACCTTGAAAAACTGTTTTTT. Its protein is CASSLGGATGRNLEKLFF.

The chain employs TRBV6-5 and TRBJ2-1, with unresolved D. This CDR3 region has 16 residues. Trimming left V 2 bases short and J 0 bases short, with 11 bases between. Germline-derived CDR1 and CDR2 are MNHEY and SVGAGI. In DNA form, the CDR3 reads TGTGCCAGCAGTTACAGGGCTCTCGGCTCCTACAATGAGCAGTTCTTC. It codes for CASSYRALGSYNEQFF.

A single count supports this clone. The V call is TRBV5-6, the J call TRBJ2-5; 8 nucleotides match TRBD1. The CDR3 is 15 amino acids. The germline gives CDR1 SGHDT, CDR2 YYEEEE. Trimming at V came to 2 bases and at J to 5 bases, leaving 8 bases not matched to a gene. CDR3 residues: CASSLRGQGAETQYF. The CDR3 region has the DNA TGTGCCAGCAGCTTAAGGGGCCAGGGGGCCGAGACCCAGTACTTC.

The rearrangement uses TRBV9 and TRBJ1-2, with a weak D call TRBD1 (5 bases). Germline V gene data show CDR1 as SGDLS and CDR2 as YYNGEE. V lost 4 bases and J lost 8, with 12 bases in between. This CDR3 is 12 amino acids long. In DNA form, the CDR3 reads TGTGCCAGCAGCACGACAGCCCAGGGCTACACCTTC. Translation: CASSTTAQGYTF.

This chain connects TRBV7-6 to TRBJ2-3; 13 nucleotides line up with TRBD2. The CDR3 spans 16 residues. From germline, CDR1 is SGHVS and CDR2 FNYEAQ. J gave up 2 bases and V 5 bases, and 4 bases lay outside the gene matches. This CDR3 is CASSPLAGGFTDTQYF. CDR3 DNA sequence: TGTGCCAGCAGCCCACTAGCGGGAGGGTTCACAGATACGCAGTATTTT.

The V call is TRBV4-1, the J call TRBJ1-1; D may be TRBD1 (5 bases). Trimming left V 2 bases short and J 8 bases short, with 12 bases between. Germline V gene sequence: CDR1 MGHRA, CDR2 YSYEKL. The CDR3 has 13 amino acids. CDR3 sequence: CASSQMTVTEAFF. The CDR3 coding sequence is TGCGCCAGCAGCCAAATGACAGTTACCGAAGCTTTCTTT.

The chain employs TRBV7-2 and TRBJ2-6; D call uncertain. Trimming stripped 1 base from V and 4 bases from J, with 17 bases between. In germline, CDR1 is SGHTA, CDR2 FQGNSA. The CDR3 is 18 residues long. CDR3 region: CASSLDVGIVSGANVLTF. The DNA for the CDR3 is TGTGCCAGCAGCTTAGATGTAGGGATAGTATCCGGGGCCAACGTCCTGACTTTC.

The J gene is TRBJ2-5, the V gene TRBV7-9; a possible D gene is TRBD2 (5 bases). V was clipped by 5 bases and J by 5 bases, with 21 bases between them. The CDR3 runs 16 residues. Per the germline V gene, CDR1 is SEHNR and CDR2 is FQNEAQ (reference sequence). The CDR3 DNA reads TGTGCCAGCAGCCCGGGTGCCAACCCCCGAGGGGAGACCCAGTACTTC. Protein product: CASSPGANPRGETQYF.

CDR3 DNA: TGTGCCAGCACGAACAGGGGCGACTATGGCTACACCTTC. Amino acids: CASTNRGDYGYTF. J is TRBJ1-2 and V is TRBV6-1, with 7 bases lining up with TRBD1. The CDR3 runs 13 residues. Unmatched junction bases numbered 5, after V lost 7 bases and J lost 3 bases. Germline-derived CDR1 and CDR2 are MNHNS and SASEGT.

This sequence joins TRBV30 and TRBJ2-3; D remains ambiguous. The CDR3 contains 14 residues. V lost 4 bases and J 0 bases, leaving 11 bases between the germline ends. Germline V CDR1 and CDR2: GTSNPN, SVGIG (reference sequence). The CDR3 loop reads CAWNAAPSTDTQYF. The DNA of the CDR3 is TGTGCCTGGAATGCAGCGCCTAGCACAGATACGCAGTATTTT.

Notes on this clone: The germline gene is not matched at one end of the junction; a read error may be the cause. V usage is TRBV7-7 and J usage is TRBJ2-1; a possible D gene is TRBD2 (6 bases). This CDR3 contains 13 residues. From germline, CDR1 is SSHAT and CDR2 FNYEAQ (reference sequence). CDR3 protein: CASSQDYINEQFF. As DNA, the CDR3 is TGTGCTAGCAGCCAGGACTATATCAATGAGCAGTTCTTC.

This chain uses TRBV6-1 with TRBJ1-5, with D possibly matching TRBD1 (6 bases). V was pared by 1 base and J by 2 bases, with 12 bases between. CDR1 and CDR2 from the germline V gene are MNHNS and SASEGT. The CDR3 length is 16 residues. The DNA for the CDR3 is TGTGCCAGCAGTGAAGTAGTCCCAGGGGGCAATCAGCCCCAGCATTTT. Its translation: CASSEVVPGGNQPQHF.

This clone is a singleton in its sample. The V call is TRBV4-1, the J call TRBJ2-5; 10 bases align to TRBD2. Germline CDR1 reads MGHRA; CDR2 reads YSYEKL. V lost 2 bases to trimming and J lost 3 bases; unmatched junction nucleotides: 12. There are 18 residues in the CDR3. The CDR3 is CASSQQEASGSGKETQYF. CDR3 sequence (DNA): TGCGCCAGCAGCCAACAAGAGGCTAGCGGGAGTGGGAAAGAGACCCAGTACTTC.

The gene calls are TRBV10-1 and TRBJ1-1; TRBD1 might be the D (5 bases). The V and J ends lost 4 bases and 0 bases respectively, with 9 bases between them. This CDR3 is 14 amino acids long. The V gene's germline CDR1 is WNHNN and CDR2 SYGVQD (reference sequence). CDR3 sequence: CASSATGLNTEAFF. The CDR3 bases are TGCGCCAGCAGTGCAACAGGATTGAACACTGAAGCTTTCTTT.

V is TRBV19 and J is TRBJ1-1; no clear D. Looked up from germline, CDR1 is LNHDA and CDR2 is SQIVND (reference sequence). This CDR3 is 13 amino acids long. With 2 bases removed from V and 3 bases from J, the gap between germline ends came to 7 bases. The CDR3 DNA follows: TGTGCCAGTAGTATAAGTCGGGACACTGAAGCTTTCTTT. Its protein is CASSISRDTEAFF. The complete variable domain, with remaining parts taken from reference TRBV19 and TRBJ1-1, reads DGGITQSPKYLFRKEGQNVTLSCEQNLNHDAMYWYRQDPGQGLRLIYYSQIVNDFQKGDIAEGYSVSREKKESFPLTVTSAQKNPTAFYLCASSISRDTEAFFGQGTRLTVV.

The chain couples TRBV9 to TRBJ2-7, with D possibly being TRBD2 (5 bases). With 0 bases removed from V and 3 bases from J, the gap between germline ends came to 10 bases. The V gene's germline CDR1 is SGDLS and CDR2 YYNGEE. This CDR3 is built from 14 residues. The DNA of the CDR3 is TGTGCCAGCAGCGTAGCTGATGAGGGCTACGAGCAGTACTTC. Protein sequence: CASSVADEGYEQYF.

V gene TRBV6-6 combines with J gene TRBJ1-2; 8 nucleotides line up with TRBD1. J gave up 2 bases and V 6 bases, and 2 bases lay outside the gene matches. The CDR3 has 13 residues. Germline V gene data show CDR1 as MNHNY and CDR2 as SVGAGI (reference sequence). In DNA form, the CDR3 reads TGTGCCAGCAGCAGACAGGGGAACTATGGCTACACCTTC. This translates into CASSRQGNYGYTF.

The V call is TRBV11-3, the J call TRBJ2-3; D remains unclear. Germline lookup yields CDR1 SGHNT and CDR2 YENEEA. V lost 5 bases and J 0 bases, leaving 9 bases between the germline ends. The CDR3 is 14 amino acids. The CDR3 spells CASSLSGSTDTQYF. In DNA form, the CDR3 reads TGTGCCAGCAGCCTGAGTGGGAGCACAGATACGCAGTATTTT.

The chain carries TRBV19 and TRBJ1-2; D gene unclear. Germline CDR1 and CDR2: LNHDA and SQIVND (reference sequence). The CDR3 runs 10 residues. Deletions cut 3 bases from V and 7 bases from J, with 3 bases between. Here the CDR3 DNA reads TGTGCCAGTAGTATGAGTGGCTACACCTTC. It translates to CASSMSGYTF.

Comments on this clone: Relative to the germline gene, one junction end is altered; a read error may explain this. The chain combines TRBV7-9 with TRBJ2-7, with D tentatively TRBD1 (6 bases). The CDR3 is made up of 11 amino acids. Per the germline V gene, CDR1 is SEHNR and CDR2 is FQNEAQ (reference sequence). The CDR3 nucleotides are TGTGCCAGCAGCCAGTTTTGGGGGCAACACTTC. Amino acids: CASSQFWGQHF.

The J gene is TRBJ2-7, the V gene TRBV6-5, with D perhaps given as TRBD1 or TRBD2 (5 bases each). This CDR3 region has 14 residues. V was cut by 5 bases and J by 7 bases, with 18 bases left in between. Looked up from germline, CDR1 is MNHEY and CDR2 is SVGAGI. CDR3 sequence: CASSTPRGRGEQYF. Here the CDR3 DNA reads TGTGCCAGCAGTACCCCCCGGGGCCGAGGGGAGCAGTACTTC.